Listed below are T cell receptor beta chains from one sample, sequenced in a study of blood T cell repertoires in COVID-19. Measured with immunoSEQ multiplex PCR; TCRdb has only the in-frame clones, and not every one. This sample has about 150,000 clones, with 80% to 90% found just once. What was sequenced was PBMCs or T cells enriched from blood (not recorded which). The receptor source for this set is a woman between 50 and 59 years old with acute COVID-19. Each CDR3 is given with its conserved first and last residue. The D gene is left open where the match is weak. Size is stated for part of the rows, as once, few or many counts, or as a class when the clone is expanded.

cdr3_length	d_call	v_call	clone_size	j_call	cdr3_nt	cdr3_aa
15	.	TRBV9	once	TRBJ1-1	TGTGCCAGCAGCGCCCAGGGTATGCCGGACACTGAAGCTTTCTTT	CASSAQGMPDTEAFF
15	.	TRBV7-9	.	TRBJ2-3	TGTGCCGGACGACTCGTGGGCGGGAATACAGATACGCAGTATTTT	CAGRLVGGNTDTQYF
15	TRBD1	TRBV28	.	TRBJ1-5	TGTGCCAGCAGTTTAGACAGGGTTAGCAATCAGCCCCAGCATTTT	CASSLDRVSNQPQHF
15	.	TRBV7-3	.	TRBJ2-2	TGTGCCAGCAGCTTAACTCTACCACCCACCGGGGAGCTGTTTTTT	CASSLTLPPTGELFF
16	.	TRBV4-1	.	TRBJ2-5	TGCGCCAGCAGCCAAGTGATTGGTTGGGAGCAGGAGACCCAGTACTTC	CASSQVIGWEQETQYF
15	TRBD1	TRBV5-1	.	TRBJ2-7	TGCGCCAGCAGCCCGGTCGGGACAGGGGCCTACGAGCAGTACTTC	CASSPVGTGAYEQYF
13	.	TRBV5-5	few	TRBJ1-1	TGTGCCAGCAGCCCACAAGTGAACACTGAAGCTTTCTTT	CASSPQVNTEAFF
13	.	TRBV6-1	.	TRBJ1-1	TGTGCCAGCAGTGAATATCCAGGGCGGGGAGCTTTCTTT	CASSEYPGRGAFF
13	TRBD2	TRBV2	.	TRBJ2-1	TGTGCCAGCAGTGCTCTAGCGGGAAATGAGCAGTTCTTC	CASSALAGNEQFF
15	.	TRBV2	.	TRBJ1-1	TGTGCCAGCAGTGAAGTACGCGGGGGGTTCACTGAAGCTTTCTTT	CASSEVRGGFTEAFF
13	TRBD1	TRBV29-1	.	TRBJ2-6	TGCAGCGTGGGACAGGCCGGGGCCAACGTCCTGACTTTC	CSVGQAGANVLTF
15	TRBD1	TRBV5-1	.	TRBJ1-4	TGCGCCAGCAGCTTGGGGGACAGTCTCGGCGAAAAACTGTTTTTT	CASSLGDSLGEKLFF
13	.	TRBV7-9	once	TRBJ2-7	TGTGCCAGCAGCTTAGCCCAGACCGGGGAGCAGTACTTC	CASSLAQTGEQYF
15	TRBD1	TRBV5-1	.	TRBJ2-1	TGCGCCAGCAGCCCGACAGGGGGTAAAGACAATGAGCAGTTCTTC	CASSPTGGKDNEQFF
14	TRBD1	TRBV11-2	once	TRBJ1-2	TGTGCCAGCAGCTTAGGCAGGGGGCGGCATGGCTACACCTTC	CASSLGRGRHGYTF
18	TRBD1	TRBV24-1	.	TRBJ1-5	TGTGCCACCAGTGATACCGGACAGGGCGGGCGGGGCAATCAGCCCCAGCATTTT	CATSDTGQGGRGNQPQHF
14	.	TRBV6-5	.	TRBJ2-1	TGTGCCAGCAGGGCGGGGGCAGATTACAATGAGCAGTTCTTC	CASRAGADYNEQFF
12	TRBD1	TRBV2	.	TRBJ1-1	TGTGCCAGCAGTAGACAGGGGACTGAAGCTTTCTTT	CASSRQGTEAFF
16	TRBD1	TRBV5-1	.	TRBJ2-3	TGCGCCAGCAGTTCAACAGGGACAGTAGGCACAGATACGCAGTATTTT	CASSSTGTVGTDTQYF
14	.	TRBV6-5	once	TRBJ1-3	TGTGCCAGCAGTCCACAGGCTGCTGGAAACACCATATATTTT	CASSPQAAGNTIYF
17	TRBD1	TRBV15	.	TRBJ2-2	TGTGCCACCAGCAGAGAACAGGGGTTCGCGAACACCGGGGAGCTGTTTTTT	CATSREQGFANTGELFF
13	TRBD1	TRBV4-1	.	TRBJ2-7	TGCGCCAGCAGCCATGCTACAGGGGAAGAGCAGTACTTC	CASSHATGEEQYF
14	TRBD1	TRBV5-4	.	TRBJ2-7	TGTGCCAGCAGCCCCGGGACAGGGGAAAGCGAGCAGTACTTC	CASSPGTGESEQYF
15	TRBD2	TRBV3-1/TRBV3-2	.	TRBJ2-7	TGTGCCAGCAGCCGAGATGAGCGGGGGATTTACGAGCAGTACTTC	CASSRDERGIYEQYF
15	TRBD1	TRBV5-1	few	TRBJ2-2	TGCGCCAGCAGCTTGGGGGCAGGGGGCACCGGGGAGCTGTTTTTT	CASSLGAGGTGELFF
15	TRBD1	TRBV27	few	TRBJ1-2	TGTGCCAGCAGTAGGGGGACAGGGGGTGACTATGGCTACACCTTC	CASSRGTGGDYGYTF
14	.	TRBV19	.	TRBJ2-3	TGTGCCAGTAGTGATGGGAGCTTTACAGATACGCAGTATTTT	CASSDGSFTDTQYF
16	.	TRBV7-9	few	TRBJ2-3	TGTGCCAGCAGCTCCCCCCGACAGTCCACCACAGATACGCAGTATTTT	CASSSPRQSTTDTQYF
18	.	TRBV10-1	once	TRBJ1-5	TGCGCCAGCAGTGAGGAGGGGGTTGACGTTAATAGCAATCAGCCCCAGCATTTT	CASSEEGVDVNSNQPQHF
15	.	TRBV7-9	once	TRBJ2-1	TGTGCCAGCAGCTTGGGGCTTAGGGTTTACAATGAGCAGTTCTTC	CASSLGLRVYNEQFF
14	TRBD1	TRBV5-1	once	TRBJ2-1	TGCGCCAGCAGCTACGGGACAGTCTACAATGAGCAGTTCTTC	CASSYGTVYNEQFF
16	TRBD2	TRBV4-1	.	TRBJ2-4	TGCGCCAGCAGCCACGGGAGGGCCCGGGCCAAAAACATTCAGTACTTC	CASSHGRARAKNIQYF
14	.	TRBV29-1	few	TRBJ1-4	TGCAGCGCCACTAAGGTTGCAACTAATGAAAAACTGTTTTTT	CSATKVATNEKLFF
15	TRBD1	TRBV5-6	once	TRBJ2-7	TGTGCCAGCAGCTCTAAGGACAGGCTTACCTACGAGCAGTACTTC	CASSSKDRLTYEQYF
15	TRBD1	TRBV16	.	TRBJ2-1	TGTGCCAGCAGACCAGGGGGATGGTCCTACAATGAGCAGTTCTTC	CASRPGGWSYNEQFF
14	.	TRBV2	.	TRBJ1-1	TGTGCCAGCACATTGGGGCAGGGGAACACTGAAGCTTTCTTT	CASTLGQGNTEAFF
14	TRBD1	TRBV3-1/TRBV3-2	once	TRBJ1-2	TGTGCCAGCAGCCAAGAAGGGACAGGGTACGGCTACACCTTC	CASSQEGTGYGYTF
15	.	TRBV5-6	few	TRBJ2-6	TGTGCCAGCAGCCGCGAGTGGAGTGGGGCCAACGTCCTGACTTTC	CASSREWSGANVLTF
17	TRBD2	TRBV24-1	once	TRBJ2-5	TGTGCCACCAGTGATCCCGGGCCAGCGGGAGGGTTGGAGACCCAGTACTTC	CATSDPGPAGGLETQYF
10	.	TRBV25-1	once	TRBJ2-7	TGTGCCAGCCAGGGTTACGAGCAGTACTTC	CASQGYEQYF
16	TRBD1	TRBV28	once	TRBJ1-5	TGTGCCAGCAGTTTAGAAGGGACAGGTAGAATGCAGCCCCAGCATTTT	CASSLEGTGRMQPQHF
14	.	TRBV4-1	.	TRBJ1-1	TGCGCCAGCAGCCTGGGCGCACTGAACACTGAAGCTTTCTTT	CASSLGALNTEAFF
13	.	TRBV11-3	.	TRBJ2-5	TGTGCCAGCAGCCTCCAAGAGCGAGAGACCCAGTACTTC	CASSLQERETQYF
17	.	TRBV2	.	TRBJ2-7	TGTGCCAGCAGAGATACCGGGACACCGTACTCCTCCTACGAGCAGTACTTC	CASRDTGTPYSSYEQYF
15	.	TRBV6-2/TRBV6-3	.	TRBJ1-1	TGTGCCAGCCGCCCCGCACAGGGAGTGAACACTGAAGCTTTCTTT	CASRPAQGVNTEAFF
15	.	TRBV19	.	TRBJ1-3	TGTGCCAGTAGAGCGACAGACAGCTCTGGAAACACCATATATTTT	CASRATDSSGNTIYF
15	TRBD1	TRBV11-1	.	TRBJ2-1	TGTGCCAGCAGCAAGGGACAGGGCTCCTACAATGAGCAGTTCTTC	CASSKGQGSYNEQFF
18	TRBD2	TRBV19	.	TRBJ2-6	TGTGCCAGTAGTATAGATAGCGGGAGTACTGATGGGGCCAACGTCCTGACTTTC	CASSIDSGSTDGANVLTF
13	.	TRBV25-1	.	TRBJ1-2	TGTGCCAGCAGGGTAGACGGAGCCTCGGGCTACACCTTC	CASRVDGASGYTF
15	.	TRBV15	.	TRBJ2-3	TGTGCCACCAGCACCGCAGGGGGGAGCAGGAATACGCAGTATTTT	CATSTAGGSRNTQYF
13	.	TRBV6-1	.	TRBJ1-2	TGTGCCAGCAGTGATTGGCAAAACTATGGCTACACCTTC	CASSDWQNYGYTF
13	.	TRBV2	.	TRBJ1-2	TGTGCCAGCAGACCCGACAGTAACTATGGCTACACCTTC	CASRPDSNYGYTF